This entry describes one T cell receptor beta chain. Its binding antigen is unknown. No per-base quality is available; no much larger clone lies one base away. The immunoSEQ hsTCRB v3.0 assay was used at survey level resolution to sequence the TRB variable region. A depth of roughly 35,000-50,000 T-cell genomes per sample was targeted for TRB sequencing. An Illumina MiSeq with a v3 150-cycle kit was used to sequence the pooled TRB libraries. In the paper's pipeline: Repertoire analysis was run in R within a reproducible Nextflow workflow that covered QC, data transformation and analysis. LymphoSeq2, an R package for exploring AIRR-Seq data, was used to implement the custom analyses. Several samples yielding fewer than 5000 total TRB sequences were excluded, leaving around 200 analyzed HIV repertoires. Among the 180 to 200 HIV repertoires that were kept, around 60 were collected before ART initiation and about 130 were collected after ART initiation. Repertoires were downsampled to 5000 TRB nucleotide sequences, and summary statistics were averaged over 100 downsampling iterations. Only TRB sequences with CDR3 regions of at least seven amino acids were retained for analysis. Diversity was measured with a Shannon entropy-derived clonality score and the Gini coefficient. In the repertoire networks, any two of the top 5000 CDR3 amino acid sequences were linked whenever the two sequences differed by an edit distance of one. For TRB CDR3 amino acid sequences, GLIPH2 was used to predict antigen specificity groups and MHC restriction. Known CMV, EBV, HIV or tissue antigen associations were flagged by matching CDR3 amino acid sequences against VDJdb and McPAS-TCR. Pre-ART, post-ART and control groups were compared with Wilcoxon signed-rank tests and Holm-Bonferroni correction. This is the immuneACCESS table as TCRdb keeps it, with only in-frame sequences that have V and J called. A part of the clones is gone; compared with another copy, unresolved V genes explain less than half, and the rest is unexplained. The D gene and trimming were derived from the DNA, and the V and J assignments and clone size from that table. The sample table lists about 16,000 clones, about 95% of them with a count of one. 1.1% to 1.5% of the sample rests with the top ten.

The sample is drawn from a study of long-term antiretroviral therapy in people with HIV (dated by TCRdb to 2021 to 2024). For the study in its entirety: Collection of the earliest samples took place about a decade ahead of the 2015 WHO recommendation for immediate ART, at a time when ART was typically delayed until CD4 counts fell. A retrospective serial study tested whether changes in peripheral blood TRB repertoire composition and diversity were associated with ART initiation and durable HIV suppression. A total of 150 to 200 cryopreserved PBMC samples came from roughly 30 adults with confirmed HIV infection and were collected serially over a mean of about six years (range 1-12). Of the roughly 30 participants with HIV, approximately 11 were female. No cross-contamination during QIAcube processing was shown when test extractions of a monoclonal T-cell line were performed alongside 30 to 40 polyclonal samples.

The CDR3 measures 11 amino acids from cysteine to phenylalanine. CDR3 DNA only is kept here, 33 bases in frame from base 1. The germline ends are 7 bases apart after V is trimmed by 2 bases and J by 11 bases. The germline V gene specifies SNHLY as CDR1 and FYNNEI as CDR2. To be included, a participant needed at least one PBMC sample from before ART initiation plus at least two post-ART samples. Treatment was received in the United States of America by all participants with HIV. Before DNA extraction, cryopreserved samples containing about 1-11 million PBMC were thawed and washed. At the time of the earliest PBMC sample for each participant with HIV, ages ranged from roughly 20 to 54 years. Per participant, PBMC samples came from 1-4 timepoints prior to ART initiation and 2-8 timepoints following ART initiation, for a median of 7 samples. For every participant, serial HIV viral load, CD4+ T-cell count, ART history and demographic data were obtained. Genomic DNA was extracted from unsorted PBMC with a Qiagen kit on a QIAcube, processed in batches of 12 samples.

Study-wide findings and limitations: Limited PBMC availability meant only the TCR beta chain was sequenced, without alpha chain pairing. Unsorted PBMC were profiled instead of sorted CD4+ and CD8+ T cells because pre-ART samples had limited cell numbers. At every time point, the repertoire was dominated by expanded TRB clones first identified before ART initiation, although this dominance fluctuated and, in many PLHIV, declined after ART. ART initiation was associated with a significant increase in TRB diversity, but diversity stayed significantly below transplant donor controls even after long-term ART. Inferences about post-ART repertoire changes were limited because no data were available on ART adherence, viral resistance or therapy changes. The samples were dated from the mid-2000s to the late 2010s, and the ART regimens that were used may be less effective than current ART regimens. HIV repertoires had narrower CDR3 length ranges than controls, and the network structure suggested an antigen-experienced repertoire that shifted only slightly toward naive after ART.

This receptor was obtained from a man aged 25-45 years with HIV. The chain is assembled from TRBV2 and TRBJ1-5, with the D gene not clear enough to name. The sequences come from unsorted PBMCs, collected approximately 11 years after starting antiretroviral therapy. The nucleotide sequence is TGTGCCAGCAGTGAATTGGGAGCCCAGCATTTT. It codes for CASSELGAQHF.